Listed below are T cell receptor beta chains from one sample, sequenced in a study of T cell responses to AZD1222 COVID-19 vaccine. Sequencing was performed with immunoSEQ multiplex PCR; in TCRdb, only in-frame clones are kept and a portion is missing. The table lists fewer than 200,000 clones, about nine tenths of them singletons. Here the sequenced sample was peripheral blood, taken on day 0 of AZD1222 vaccination. Receptors originate from an adult in good health. The CDR3 runs from the conserved cysteine through the conserved F or W. D genes are given only for firm matches. Rows give clone size only sometimes, using once, few, many, or a class for an expanded clone.

once	TRBJ2-7	-	TRBV6-4	CASSDSGTQGRHEQYF	TGTGCCAGCAGTGACTCGGGGACCCAGGGAAGGCACGAGCAGTACTTC
-	TRBJ2-2	TRBD1	TRBV7-7	CASSLQGTTGELFF	TGTGCTAGCAGCTTACAGGGGACCACCGGGGAGCTGTTTTTT
few	TRBJ1-1	-	TRBV7-9	CASSAGRTMNTEAFF	TGTGCCAGCAGCGCCGGACGGACCATGAACACTGAAGCTTTCTTT
-	TRBJ1-2	-	TRBV15	CATSREYALQGSGYTF	TGTGCCACCAGCAGAGAGTACGCCTTACAGGGTTCGGGCTACACCTTC
few	TRBJ2-5	-	TRBV9	CASSVVGGQETQYF	TGTGCCAGCAGCGTAGTAGGGGGCCAAGAGACCCAGTACTTC
-	TRBJ1-3	-	TRBV9	CASSVGLGSGNTIYF	TGTGCCAGCAGCGTAGGATTGGGTTCTGGAAACACCATATATTTT
-	TRBJ1-2	-	TRBV2	CASSESGGNYGYTF	TGTGCCAGCAGTGAATCTGGCGGTAACTATGGCTACACCTTC
-	TRBJ2-7	-	TRBV7-2	CASSLLPPFGTTSYEQYF	TGTGCCAGCAGCTTATTACCCCCCTTCGGGACGACCTCCTACGAGCAGTACTTC
-	TRBJ2-3	TRBD2	TRBV6-2/TRBV6-3	CASSRLAGGRDTQYF	TGTGCCAGCAGCCGACTAGCGGGGGGCAGGGATACGCAGTATTTT
-	TRBJ1-4	-	TRBV19	CASTENRNEKLFF	TGTGCCAGTACGGAGAACAGAAATGAAAAACTGTTTTTT
-	TRBJ1-5	TRBD1	TRBV27	CASSIRQGARQPQHF	TGTGCCAGCAGCATCAGACAGGGGGCACGTCAGCCCCAGCATTTT
-	TRBJ2-2	-	TRBV2	CASGDGYTGELFF	TGTGCCAGCGGGGACGGATACACCGGGGAGCTGTTTTTT
few	TRBJ2-3	-	TRBV3-1/TRBV3-2	CASSQTGPTSTDTQYF	TGTGCCAGCAGCCAAACAGGGCCAACTAGCACAGATACGCAGTATTTT
few	TRBJ2-2	-	TRBV10-2	CASSEIGGMSGELFF	TGCGCCAGCAGTGAGATTGGGGGCATGAGCGGGGAGCTGTTTTTT
-	TRBJ2-2	-	TRBV9	CASSVAMAGTNTGELFF	TGTGCCAGCAGCGTAGCTATGGCAGGGACGAACACCGGGGAGCTGTTTTTT
few	TRBJ1-6	-	TRBV24-1	CATGTTYYNSPLHF	TGTGCCACCGGGACAACCTACTATAATTCACCCCTCCACTTT
-	TRBJ2-7	-	TRBV15	CATSRDRGRNEQYF	TGTGCCACCAGCAGAGATCGGGGCCGTAACGAGCAGTACTTC
-	TRBJ1-4	-	TRBV19	CASSIARGTTYSTNEKLFF	TGTGCCAGTAGTATAGCAAGGGGAACCACCTACTCAACTAATGAAAAACTGTTTTTT
-	TRBJ1-3	-	TRBV7-2	CASSLSGLSATIYF	TGTGCCAGCAGCTTATCGGGACTGTCGGCCACCATATATTTT
-	TRBJ2-7	-	TRBV27	CASSFPMTYEQYF	TGTGCCAGCAGTTTCCCCATGACCTACGAGCAGTACTTC
-	TRBJ2-5	-	TRBV14	CASSPFGGSRGETQYF	TGTGCCAGCAGCCCATTTGGCGGTTCTCGGGGGGAGACCCAGTACTTC
-	TRBJ1-4	TRBD1	TRBV28	CASSLGGQEEKLFF	TGTGCCAGCAGTTTAGGGGGACAGGAGGAAAAACTGTTTTTT
-	TRBJ1-5	-	TRBV10-3	CATSRGAGNQPQHF	TGTGCCACGAGTAGGGGTGCTGGCAATCAGCCCCAGCATTTT
-	TRBJ2-1	TRBD2	TRBV11-2	CASSLDLGGSSYNEQFF	TGTGCCAGCAGCTTAGATCTCGGCGGGAGCTCCTACAATGAGCAGTTCTTC
-	TRBJ1-2	TRBD1	TRBV11-2	CASSLGDRTGGLYGYTF	TGTGCCAGCAGCTTAGGGGACCGGACAGGGGGGCTCTATGGCTACACCTTC
-	TRBJ2-2	-	TRBV2	CASSDTGSTGELFF	TGTGCCAGCAGTGATACAGGGTCCACCGGGGAGCTGTTTTTT
-	TRBJ2-2	TRBD1	TRBV6-5	CASRTGGLTGELFF	TGTGCCAGCAGGACAGGGGGCTTGACCGGGGAGCTGTTTTTT
-	TRBJ2-1	-	TRBV7-8	CASSLRRSSYNEQFF	TGTGCCAGCAGCTTGCGGAGGAGCTCCTACAATGAGCAGTTCTTC
-	TRBJ2-3	-	TRBV7-2	CASSLSYTDTQYF	TGTGCCAGCAGCTTATCCTACACAGATACGCAGTATTTT
-	TRBJ2-1	TRBD2	TRBV18	CASSTGPGGLVNEQFF	TGTGCCAGCTCCACCGGCCCGGGAGGACTGGTGAATGAGCAGTTCTTC
-	TRBJ1-3	-	TRBV5-4	CASSRDISGNTIYF	TGTGCCAGCAGCCGTGATATCTCTGGAAACACCATATATTTT
-	TRBJ2-7	TRBD1	TRBV6-5	CASSYSGQGRYEQYF	TGTGCCAGCAGTTACTCAGGACAGGGAAGGTACGAGCAGTACTTC